This T cell receptor (beta chain) emerged from a study of blood T cell repertoires in COVID-19 (TCRdb year 2020). Notes on the research overall: Collaborator samples came from the United States, Italy and Spain and covered acute and convalescent phases of COVID-19. The material from the prospective study consisted of cDNA or gDNA derived from T cells, B-cell-depleted T cells, or PBMCs. Subjects who had been exposed to COVID-19, were actively infected with it, or had recovered from it provided the deeply sampled blood TCRbeta repertoires that made up the dataset. The repertoires were released in a freely available public database intended as a resource for research on the immune response to SARS-CoV-2. Samples were obtained from the ongoing ImmuneRACE study (first 160 participants) and from 1,254 subjects provided by 6 global collaborators. Nearly every sample came with metadata listing a de-identified subject ID, COVID-19 status, age in years and sex. Where available, HLA class I and class II types were taken from metadata supplied by the sample provider and were not determined by assay-based typing. Points the paper makes about the study in general: The quantity of clinical and demographic metadata differed by source and by participant and was supplied without curation.

A second Seattle source provided samples from volunteer blood donors who had recovered from COVID-19. Whole blood was collected in K2EDTA tubes by collaborating institutions according to the institutions' own protocols. For TCRbeta analysis, collaborators shipped samples as frozen whole blood, isolated PBMCs, or DNA extracted from either of those sample types. Reading from cysteine to phenylalanine, the CDR3 counts 13 amino acids. Only the CDR3 portion is preserved as DNA: 39 bases, with reading frame beginning at the first base. CDR1 is given as GTSNPN and CDR2 as SVGIG, both from the germline V gene (reference sequence). V is reduced by 3 bases and J by 6 bases, leaving a spacing of 11 bases between them. A note on this clone: Its antigen is unknown. No qualities accompany the bases; no much larger clone lies one base away.

TCRbeta CDR3 regions were amplified from genomic DNA by means of the immunoSEQ Assay, a bias-controlled multiplex PCR. The original methods were these. The number of nucleated cells in each sample was estimated from the amplification of reference gene primers within the assay. To quantify the absolute abundance of each unique TCRbeta CDR3 rearrangement, sequence reads were collapsed and filtered. For each sample, productive Simpson clonality was calculated as the square root of Simpson's diversity index over productive rearrangements. TCRdb re-hosts the immuneACCESS table, in-frame sequences only. Its copies lack some clones; in the studies checked, an unresolved V gene accounts for under half of them, and the cause for the rest is not known. V and J calls and clone size are those listed in that table; D and trimming were worked out from the DNA. For this sample there are a few hundred thousand clones; 87% appear just once. Of the sample, around 7.8% falls within the top ten clones.

The sequence came from a woman between 45 and 60 years old who had recovered from COVID-19. Material: peripheral blood. The chain is assembled from TRBV30 and TRBJ2-2, and perhaps TRBD1 as D gene, on 5 matching bases. The CDR3 protein is CAWRQGSSGELFF. The DNA sequence follows: TGTGCCTGGAGGCAGGGCTCATCCGGGGAGCTGTTTTTT.